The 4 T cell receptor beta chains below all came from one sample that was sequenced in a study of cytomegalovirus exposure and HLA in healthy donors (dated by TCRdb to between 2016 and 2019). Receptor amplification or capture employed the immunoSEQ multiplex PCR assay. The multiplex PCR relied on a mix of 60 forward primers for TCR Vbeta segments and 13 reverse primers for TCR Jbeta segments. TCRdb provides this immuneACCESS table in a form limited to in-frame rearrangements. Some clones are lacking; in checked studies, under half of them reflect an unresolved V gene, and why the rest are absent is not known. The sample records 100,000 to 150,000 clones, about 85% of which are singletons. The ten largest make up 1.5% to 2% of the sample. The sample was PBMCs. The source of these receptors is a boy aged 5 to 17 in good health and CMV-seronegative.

CDR3 region: CASSQEYRGYGYTF. CDR3 coding DNA: TGCGCCAGCAGCCAAGAGTACAGGGGATATGGCTACACCTTC. This chain uses TRBV4-1 with TRBJ1-2; TRBD1 matches at 7 bases. Per germline, CDR1 MGHRA and CDR2 YSYEKL. V lost 0 bases to trimming and J lost 5 bases; unmatched junction nucleotides: 3. This CDR3 is built from 14 residues.

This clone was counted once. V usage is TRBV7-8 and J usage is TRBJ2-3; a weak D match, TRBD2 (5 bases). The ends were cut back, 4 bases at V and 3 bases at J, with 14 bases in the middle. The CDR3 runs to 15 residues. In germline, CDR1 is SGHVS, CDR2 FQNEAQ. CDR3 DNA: TGTGCCAGCAGCTACCTACTAGTTTCGACAGATACGCAGTATTTT. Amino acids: CASSYLLVSTDTQYF.

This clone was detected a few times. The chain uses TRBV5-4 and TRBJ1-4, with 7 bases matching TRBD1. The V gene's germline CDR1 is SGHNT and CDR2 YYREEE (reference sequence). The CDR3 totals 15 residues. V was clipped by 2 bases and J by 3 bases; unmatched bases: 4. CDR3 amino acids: CASSLRQGANEKLFF. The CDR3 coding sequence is TGTGCCAGCAGCTTAAGACAGGGCGCTAATGAAAAACTGTTTTTT.

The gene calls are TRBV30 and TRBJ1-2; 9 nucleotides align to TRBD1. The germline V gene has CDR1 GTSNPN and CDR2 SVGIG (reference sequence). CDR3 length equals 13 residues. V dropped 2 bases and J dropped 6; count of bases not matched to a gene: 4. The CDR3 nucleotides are TGTGCCTGGAGTAGGACAGGGGCTGATGGCTACACCTTC. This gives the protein CAWSRTGADGYTF.